The 19 T cell receptor beta chains presented below share a single source sample, sequenced in a study of stem cell transplantation in POMP-related autoinflammatory disease. Only in-frame clones appear in the TCRdb table, and some are missing; sequencing was by immunoSEQ multiplex PCR. Counted here are approximately 30,000 clones, just over 85% occurring once; the ten biggest clones make up more than 0.55%. The source material was CD4+ T cells from PBMCs, sampled before stem cell transplantation. These receptors originate from a human donor with POMP-related autoinflammation and immune dysregulation (PRAID).

This sequence joins TRBV28 and TRBJ2-7; 7 bases match TRBD1. The CDR3 runs 12 residues. Germline CDR1 and CDR2: MDHEN and SYDVKM. J lost 6 bases, V lost 5 bases, and 4 bases had no gene match. CDR3 sequence (DNA): TGTGCCAGCAGTACGACAGGGCGCGAGCAGTACTTC. Amino acid sequence: CASSTTGREQYF. The full variable domain, completed using reference TRBV28 and TRBJ2-7, is DVKVTQSSRYLVKRTGEKVFLECVQDMDHENMFWYRQDPGLGLRLIYFSYDVKMKEKGDIPEGYSVSREKKERFSLILESASTNQTSMYLCASSTTGREQYFGPGTRLTVT.

The chain links TRBV7-9 to TRBJ2-5; 8 bases fit TRBD1. V was clipped by 4 bases and J by 4 bases; unmatched bases: 5. The germline V gene encodes CDR1 SEHNR and CDR2 FQNEAQ (reference sequence). This CDR3 spans 14 amino acids. The CDR3 is CASSSGQGLETQYF. CDR3 sequence (DNA): TGTGCCAGCAGCTCTGGACAGGGCCTAGAGACCCAGTACTTC.

The chain has TRBV5-6 and TRBJ2-2; D is undetermined. The germline CDR1 and CDR2 sequences are SGHDT and YYEEEE. The CDR3 spans 12 residues. V lost 3 bases and J 2 bases, leaving 2 bases between the germline ends. The CDR3 region is CASSSNTGELFF. The CDR3 nucleotides are TGTGCCAGCAGCTCAAACACCGGGGAGCTGTTTTTT.

V is TRBV28 and J is TRBJ2-7; 7 bases map to TRBD2. Germline CDR1 MDHEN, CDR2 SYDVKM. The V and J ends lost 8 bases and 5 bases, in that order; junction bases with no gene match: 15. CDR3 length: 15 residues. The chain's CDR3 is CASQKAPRLANEQYF. In DNA, the CDR3 is TGTGCCAGCCAAAAGGCCCCTCGACTAGCTAACGAGCAGTACTTC.

The chain joins TRBV6-5 to TRBJ1-6, with a possible D match to TRBD1 (5 bases). The V end lost 5 bases, the J end lost 10 bases, and 15 bases lay between the germline ends. CDR1 is MNHEY, CDR2 SVGAGI, per germline. The CDR3 sequence is 14 residues long. In DNA form, the CDR3 reads TGTGCCAGCAGTCTAGCAGGGTGGGGGTCACCCCTCCACTTT. Translating gives CASSLAGWGSPLHF.

CDR3 bases: TGCAGCGGTGGACAGGTCTTTGCCGAGCAGTACTTC. As protein: CSGGQVFAEQYF. The chain carries TRBV29-1 and TRBJ2-7, with 7 bases identical to TRBD1. V lost 7 bases, J lost 6 bases, and 9 bases stayed unmatched. The CDR3 runs 12 residues. Germline V lookup: CDR1 SQVTM, CDR2 ANQGSEA.

The rearrangement uses TRBV10-3 and TRBJ1-2; 7 bases are a match to TRBD1. Germline lookup yields CDR1 ENHRY and CDR2 SYGVKD. This CDR3 has 16 residues. With V trimmed by 2 bases and J by 0 bases, 6 bases remained unmatched. CDR3 in amino acids: CAISEHGTDTNYGYTF. CDR3 nucleotides: TGTGCCATCAGTGAGCACGGGACAGATACTAACTATGGCTACACCTTC.

This clone was found once. V gene TRBV6-1 combines with J gene TRBJ2-5, with 11 positions matching TRBD1. After removal of 4 bases from V and 5 bases from J, the junction contained 6 bases not matched to a gene. Germline CDR1 MNHNS, CDR2 SASEGT. This CDR3 region has 15 residues. The CDR3 DNA sequence: TGTGCCAGCAGTGCCCGGACAGGGGGCAGGGAGACCCAGTACTTC. Its protein product is CASSARTGGRETQYF.

J is TRBJ2-2 and V is TRBV5-1; unclear D gene. Germline CDR1 reads SGHRS; CDR2 reads YFSETQ. There are 14 residues in the CDR3. The ends were cut back, 0 bases at V and 3 bases at J, with 6 bases in the middle. CDR3 sequence (DNA): TGCGCCAGCAGCTTGGTGGCTTACACCGGGGAGCTGTTTTTT. Amino acid sequence: CASSLVAYTGELFF.

The rearrangement links TRBV11-3 to TRBJ2-1; weak D call: TRBD2 (5 bases). Looked up from germline, CDR1 is SGHNT and CDR2 is YENEEA. V lost 1 base, J lost 5 bases, and 12 bases lay in between. The CDR3 totals 15 residues. The CDR3 loop is CASSLGGRGHNEQFF. CDR3 DNA: TGTGCCAGCAGCTTAGGAGGGAGAGGGCACAATGAGCAGTTCTTC.

The chain carries TRBV27 and TRBJ1-3; D perhaps matches TRBD1 (5 bases). V shed 2 bases and J shed 2 bases, with 22 bases lying between them. Germline V gives CDR1 MNHEY, CDR2 SMNVEV (reference sequence). This CDR3 has 19 amino acids. CDR3 in amino acids: CASSLRPPPPGNTGNTIYF. For the CDR3, the DNA is TGTGCCAGCAGTTTACGCCCTCCCCCCCCAGGGAATACTGGAAACACCATATATTTT.

The chain couples TRBV18 to TRBJ2-3; 9 nucleotides agree with TRBD1. V lost 3 bases and J lost 3; bases outside the gene matches: 13. There are 18 residues in the CDR3. Germline lookup yields CDR1 KGHSH and CDR2 LQKENI. Here the CDR3 reads CASSPTGTGSHRTDTQYF. In nucleotides, the CDR3 is TGTGCCAGCTCACCGACCGGGACAGGGTCCCACCGTACAGATACGCAGTATTTT.

In nucleotides, the CDR3 is TGCAGCGTTGCTCCCACAGGGGCCAACGTCCTGACTTTC. Translation: CSVAPTGANVLTF. V gene TRBV29-1 combines with J gene TRBJ2-6; unclear D gene. Germline CDR1 is SQVTM and CDR2 is ANQGSEA. This CDR3 is 13 amino acids long. Trimming shortened V by 4 bases and J by 4 bases, and 8 bases separated the two germline ends.

The chain is built from TRBV6-5 and TRBJ1-2; no firm D call. The CDR3 runs 14 residues. The germline gives CDR1 MNHEY, CDR2 SVGAGI. V lost 2 bases and J 6 bases, leaving 13 bases between the germline ends. CDR3 DNA sequence: TGTGCCAGCAGTTACAGAGTGGGAGGGCATGGCTACACCTTC. Translated, it gives CASSYRVGGHGYTF.

This clone has just a few counts. This chain links TRBV4-2 with TRBJ1-2; D is uncertain. Deletions cut 4 bases from V and 4 bases from J, with 10 bases between. The CDR3 covers 13 residues. Germline CDR1 LGHNA, CDR2 YNFKEQ. This chain's CDR3 is CASSPEDRYGYTF. CDR3 coding DNA: TGTGCCAGCAGCCCCGAGGACCGCTATGGCTACACCTTC.

The V gene is TRBV7-6, the J gene TRBJ2-1, with 9 bases fitting TRBD1. Germline CDR1 SGHVS, CDR2 FNYEAQ. V lost 5 bases to trimming and J lost 3 bases; unmatched junction nucleotides: 5. The CDR3 length is 15 residues. The CDR3 DNA reads TGTGCCAGCAGCCGAGGGACAGGGCTCTACAATGAGCAGTTCTTC. Translating it yields CASSRGTGLYNEQFF.

This chain connects TRBV6-1 to TRBJ2-7; 7 bases fit TRBD1. The CDR3 loop spans 13 amino acids. J lost 4 bases, V lost 11 bases, and 11 bases had no gene match. Looked up from germline, CDR1 is MNHNS and CDR2 is SASEGT. CDR3 amino acids: CAGGQDRYYEQYF. CDR3 DNA: TGTGCCGGGGGTCAGGACAGGTATTACGAGCAGTACTTC.

This clone was detected only once. The genes are TRBV29-1 and TRBJ2-7; D is tentatively TRBD1 or TRBD2 (5 bases each). CDR3 length: 14 amino acids. Germline lookup yields CDR1 SQVTM and CDR2 ANQGSEA. The V end lost 4 bases, the J end lost 7 bases, and 20 bases lay between the germline ends. CDR3 protein: CSVAPQRGLGEQYF. In DNA form, the CDR3 reads TGCAGCGTTGCACCCCAGAGGGGTCTAGGGGAGCAGTACTTC.

This clone was counted between two and nine times. The chain recombines TRBV5-1 with TRBJ1-2, with D possibly TRBD1 on 5 matching bases. V dropped 2 bases and J dropped 4 bases, with 15 bases sitting between them. The CDR3 has 15 amino acids. In germline, CDR1 is SGHRS, CDR2 YFSETQ. The CDR3 bases are TGCGCCAGCAGCTTACCTGACAGCCATTTCTATGGCTACACCTTC. It encodes CASSLPDSHFYGYTF.